One and the same sample provided the 6 T cell receptor beta chains below, sequenced in a study of T cells in Graves' hyperthyroidism and ophthalmopathy (dated by TCRdb to about 2019). The protocol used for the library was multiplex PCR. Sequencing was carried out with an Illumina HiSeq 2000. Amplification of TCR beta CDR3 regions was carried out from RNA transcripts. The TCR CDR3 was subjected to a first round of RT-PCR using the HTBI primer set and the Qiagen OneStep RT-PCR kit. TCRdb took the public reads, trimmed them with fastp at Q25, ran MiXCR for clone calling and kept in-frame beta chains. Each entry is one CDR3 protein sequence, shown with its most common DNA and genes. Within this sample are hundreds of thousands of distinct CDR3 sequences, with less than 20% of them counted one time only. Jointly, the top ten make up about 45% of the sample. Sequenced material: blood. These receptors originate from a man in his forties with Graves' ophthalmopathy.

As for this clonotype: Just one base apart from a much larger clone, this may be a read error. The chain combines TRBV7-2 with TRBJ2-7, with 13 bases identical to TRBD2. The CDR3 covers 17 residues. Looked up from germline, CDR1 is SGHTA and CDR2 is FQGNSA. CDR3 region: CAGSFSRLAGGPYEQYF. CDR3 nucleotides: TGTGCCGGCAGCTTCTCCCGACTAGCGGGGGGACCCTACGAGCAGTACTTC. The full variable domain, completed using reference TRBV7-2 and TRBJ2-7, is GAGVSQSPSNKVTEKGKDVELRCDPISGHTALYWYRQSLGQGLEFLIYFQGNSAPDKSGLPSDRFSAERTGGSVSTLTIQRTQQEDSAVYLCAGSFSRLAGGPYEQYFGPGTRLTVT.

The count of this clonotype is one. V and J are TRBV28 and TRBJ2-7, with D maybe TRBD2 (6 bases). Germline V gene sequence: CDR1 MDHEN, CDR2 SYDVKM. Deletions cut 8 bases from V and 3 bases from J, with 17 bases between. The CDR3 extends over 14 amino acids. Here the CDR3 DNA reads TGTGCCAGCTGCGGGGCCTTCCTGTTCTACGAGCAGTACTTC. Amino acids: CASCGAFLFYEQYF.

In this sample, this clonotype turned up a few times. The chain has TRBV18 and TRBJ2-7; D is perhaps TRBD2 (6 bases). This CDR3 is built from 15 residues. The V end lost 3 bases, the J end lost 2 bases, and 14 bases lay between the germline ends. Germline values: CDR1 KGHSH, CDR2 LQKENI. CDR3 loop: CASSPGGGRTYEQYF. In DNA, the CDR3 is TGTGCCAGCTCACCGGGAGGAGGGAGGACCTACGAGCAGTACTTC.

The chain uses TRBV19 and TRBJ1-5; no clear D. V lost 4 bases, J lost 2 bases, and 21 bases lay in between. CDR3 length equals 18 residues. The germline gives CDR1 LNHDA, CDR2 SQIVND (reference sequence). This CDR3 reads CASSTHGPRLGRNQPQHF. The CDR3 DNA reads as TGTGCCAGTAGTACCCACGGCCCCCGTCTAGGGCGCAATCAGCCCCAGCATTTT.

The rearrangement joins TRBV7-2 to TRBJ2-2, with D possibly matching TRBD2 (5 bases). The ends were cut back, 1 base at V and 4 bases at J, with 13 bases in the middle. In germline, CDR1 is SGHTA, CDR2 FQGNSA. The CDR3 loop spans 16 amino acids. The CDR3 reads CASSLEPGAGTGELFF. DNA for the CDR3: TGTGCCAGCAGCTTAGAGCCGGGTGCGGGCACCGGGGAGCTGTTTTTT.

In this sample, this clonotype turned up many times. The chain has TRBV7-8 and TRBJ1-1; D might be TRBD1 (5 bases). V was trimmed by 0 bases and J by 5 bases, leaving 13 bases between them. The CDR3 contains 15 residues. The germline V gene has CDR1 SGHVS and CDR2 FQNEAQ. CDR3 sequence (DNA): TGTGCCAGCAGCTTAGCGGGGAGGCGGGGGACTGAAGCTTTCTTT. It translates to CASSLAGRRGTEAFF.